This T cell receptor (beta chain) originates from a study of regulatory T cells in long-lasting Graves disease. V lost 4 bases to trimming and J lost 2 bases, with 8 bases between them. Germline CDR1 and CDR2: MNHNS and SASEGT. The length of the CDR3 is 13 residues. Researchers made TCR beta libraries by using iRepertoire HTBI primers and running Arm-PCR on CDR3 regions. In the original processing: Under 75 TRBV and roughly 15 TRBJ segments were identified across samples. Using its own MiXCR run on the multiplex PCR reads, TCRdb lists one record per CDR3 protein. TCRdb's processing, not the authors' own work, is the source of the V and J calls. The table has about 370,000 distinct CDR3 sequences, roughly 16% seen once. At least ten counts were recorded for this clonotype. Stated time point: newly diagnosed GD, antithyroid drugs for less than 3 months. The TCR library was prepared using RNA isolated from PBMCs.

V gene TRBV6-1 combines with J gene TRBJ1-2; D is unresolved. This sequence originates from a female donor with Graves disease. The specimen was peripheral blood mononuclear cells (PBMCs), collected at new diagnosis, from a patient treated with antithyroid drugs. The CDR3 region has the DNA TGTGCCAGCAGTGGACATCGCAACTATGGCTACACCTTC. It codes for CASSGHRNYGYTF.